This entry lists 5 T cell receptor beta chains sequenced from one sample in a study of T cells in Graves' hyperthyroidism and ophthalmopathy. Amplification targeted TCR beta CDR3 regions from RNA transcripts. First-round RT-PCR targeting the TCR CDR3 was performed with the HTBI primer set. One entry per CDR3 protein, called by TCRdb with MiXCR from the multiplex PCR reads. The sample includes roughly 500,000 distinct CDR3 sequences, over 35% of them seen just once. Sequencing was done on a sample of peripheral blood or thyroid tissue (not recorded which). The receptor set was obtained from an adult woman with Graves' disease, either hyperthyroidism or ophthalmopathy (not recorded which).

On this clonotype: Possible read error: a much larger clone is one base away. This chain joins TRBV14 and TRBJ2-7, with D perhaps TRBD2 (5 bases). CDR1 and CDR2 (germline): SGHDN, FVKESK. This CDR3 spans 12 amino acids. V lost 6 bases to trimming and J lost 7 bases, with 13 bases between them. CDR3 sequence reads: CASSHPDSEQYF. The CDR3 region has the DNA TGTGCCAGCAGTCACCCGGACTCTGAGCAGTACTTC.

This clonotype was counted a few times. The chain links TRBV7-8 to TRBJ2-6, with TRBD1 as a possible D gene (6 bases). The CDR3 covers 17 residues. Trimming pared 5 bases from V and 5 bases from J, leaving 19 bases between. Germline V CDR1 and CDR2: SGHVS, FQNEAQ. DNA of the CDR3: TGTGCCAGCAGCACGACCCCCACAGGGATCAGGGCCAACGTCCTGACTTTC. Its protein is CASSTTPTGIRANVLTF. The variable domain in full, with the rest retrieved from reference TRBV7-8 and TRBJ2-6, is GAGVSQSPRYKVAKRGQDVALRCDPISGHVSLFWYQQALGQGPEFLTYFQNEAQLDKSGLPSDRFFAERPEGSVSTLKIQRTQQEDSAVYLCASSTTPTGIRANVLTFGAGSRLTVL.

V gene TRBV19 combines with J gene TRBJ1-2; D call uncertain. The CDR3 spans 16 residues. From germline, CDR1 is LNHDA and CDR2 SQIVND (reference sequence). Trimming removed 9 bases from V and 0 bases from J, with 20 bases in between. The CDR3 is CASSSGKILANYGYTF. Written as DNA, the CDR3 is TGTGCCAGCTCTAGCGGGAAGATTCTGGCTAACTATGGCTACACCTTC. The full variable domain, rest sourced from reference TRBV19 and TRBJ1-2, is DGGITQSPKYLFRKEGQNVTLSCEQNLNHDAMYWYRQDPGQGLRLIYYSQIVNDFQKGDIAEGYSVSREKKESFPLTVTSAQKNPTAFYLCASSSGKILANYGYTFGSGTRLTVV.

V and J are TRBV2 and TRBJ1-3, with 8 nucleotides matching TRBD1. V was pared by 5 bases and J by 7 bases, with 7 bases of the junction left unmatched. The CDR3 is made up of 14 amino acids. Germline CDR1 reads SNHLY; CDR2 reads FYNNEI. CDR3 in amino acids: CASSQPGGRNTIYF. The CDR3 bases are TGTGCCAGCAGTCAACCAGGGGGCCGGAACACCATATATTTT.

The rearrangement links TRBV11-2 to TRBJ2-7; 7 nucleotides line up with TRBD2. CDR1 SGHAT and CDR2 FQNNGV come from the germline V gene. The V and J ends lost 10 bases and 2 bases, in that order; junction bases with no gene match: 11. This CDR3 contains 14 residues. CDR3 loop: CATRYDREAYEQYF. Written as DNA, the CDR3 is TGTGCCACACGATATGACCGGGAGGCCTACGAGCAGTACTTC.